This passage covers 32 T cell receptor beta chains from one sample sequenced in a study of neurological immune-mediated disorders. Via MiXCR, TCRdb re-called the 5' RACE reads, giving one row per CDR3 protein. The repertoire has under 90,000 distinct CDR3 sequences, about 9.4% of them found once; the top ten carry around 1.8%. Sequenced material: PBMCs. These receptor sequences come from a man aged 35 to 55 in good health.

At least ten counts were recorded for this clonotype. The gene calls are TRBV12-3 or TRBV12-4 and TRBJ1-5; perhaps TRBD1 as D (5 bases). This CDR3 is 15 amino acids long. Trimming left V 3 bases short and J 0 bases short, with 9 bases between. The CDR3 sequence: CASSLGRDSNQPQHF. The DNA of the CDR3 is TGTGCCAGCAGTTTGGGGCGGGATAGCAATCAGCCCCAGCATTTT.

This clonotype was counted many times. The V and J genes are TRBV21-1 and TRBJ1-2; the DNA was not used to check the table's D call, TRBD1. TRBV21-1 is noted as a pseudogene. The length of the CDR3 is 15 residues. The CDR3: CASSKEHRGDYGYTF. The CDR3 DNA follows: TGTGCCAGCAGCAAAGAACACAGGGGGGACTATGGCTACACCTTC.

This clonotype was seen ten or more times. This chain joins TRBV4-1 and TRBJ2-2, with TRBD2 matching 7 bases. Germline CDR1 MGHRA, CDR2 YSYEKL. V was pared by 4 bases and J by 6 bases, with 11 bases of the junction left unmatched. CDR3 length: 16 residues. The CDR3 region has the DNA TGCGCCAGCAGCCCCCTACCGGGAGGTAACGCCGGGGAGCTGTTTTTT. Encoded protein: CASSPLPGGNAGELFF.

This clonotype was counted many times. The CDR3 DNA reads as TGTGCCAGCAGTTTAAGAGGGCTCACTGAAGCTTTCTTT. Residues: CASSLRGLTEAFF. V gene TRBV28 combines with J gene TRBJ1-1; D ambiguous. V gave up 2 bases and J gave up 4 bases, with 8 bases separating them. From germline, CDR1 is MDHEN and CDR2 SYDVKM. The CDR3 has 13 amino acids.

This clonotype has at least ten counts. The CDR3 is CSASHPGGGTEAFF. The CDR3 DNA sequence: TGCAGTGCTAGTCACCCCGGGGGGGGGACTGAAGCTTTCTTT. The chain is built from TRBV20-1 and TRBJ1-1, with D maybe TRBD1 (5 bases). The germline V gene has CDR1 DFQATT and CDR2 SNEGSKA (reference sequence). Trimming removed 3 bases at V and 5 bases at J, with 16 bases between. This CDR3 has 14 residues.

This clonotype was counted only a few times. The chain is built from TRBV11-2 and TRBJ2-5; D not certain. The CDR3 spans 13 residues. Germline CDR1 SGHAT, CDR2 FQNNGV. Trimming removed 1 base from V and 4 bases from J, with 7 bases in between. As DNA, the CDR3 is TGTGCCAGCAGCTTAGTTCAACCAGAGACCCAGTACTTC. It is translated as CASSLVQPETQYF.

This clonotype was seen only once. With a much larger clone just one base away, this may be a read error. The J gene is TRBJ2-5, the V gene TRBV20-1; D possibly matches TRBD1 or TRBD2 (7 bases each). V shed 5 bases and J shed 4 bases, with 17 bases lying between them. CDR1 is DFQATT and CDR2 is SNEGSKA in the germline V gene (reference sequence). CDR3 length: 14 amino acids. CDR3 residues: CSAPRGGPGETQYF. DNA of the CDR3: TGCAGTGCTCCCAGGGGGGGGCCCGGAGAGACCCAGTACTTC.

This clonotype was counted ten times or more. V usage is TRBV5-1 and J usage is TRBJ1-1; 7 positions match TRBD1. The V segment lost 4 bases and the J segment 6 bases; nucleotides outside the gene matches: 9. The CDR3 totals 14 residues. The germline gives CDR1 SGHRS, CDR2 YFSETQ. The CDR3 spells CASSPGDSRAEAFF. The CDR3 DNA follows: TGCGCCAGCAGCCCAGGGGACAGCCGGGCTGAAGCTTTCTTT.

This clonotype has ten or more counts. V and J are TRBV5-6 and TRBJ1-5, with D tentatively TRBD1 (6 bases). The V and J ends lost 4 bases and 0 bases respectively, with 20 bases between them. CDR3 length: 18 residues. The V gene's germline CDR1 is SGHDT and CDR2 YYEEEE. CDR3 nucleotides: TGTGCCAGCAGCCTCGGGCAGGGGAGGTCGTCTAGCAATCAGCCCCAGCATTTT. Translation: CASSLGQGRSSSNQPQHF.

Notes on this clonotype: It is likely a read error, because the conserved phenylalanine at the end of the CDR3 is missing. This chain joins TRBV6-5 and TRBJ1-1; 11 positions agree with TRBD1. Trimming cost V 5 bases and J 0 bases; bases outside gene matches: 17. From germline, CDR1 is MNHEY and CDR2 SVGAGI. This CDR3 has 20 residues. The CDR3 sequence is CASSHRTGGGMRFVNTEAFY. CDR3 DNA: TGTGCCAGCAGTCACAGGACAGGGGGCGGTATGAGGTTTGTGAACACTGAAGCTTTCTAT.

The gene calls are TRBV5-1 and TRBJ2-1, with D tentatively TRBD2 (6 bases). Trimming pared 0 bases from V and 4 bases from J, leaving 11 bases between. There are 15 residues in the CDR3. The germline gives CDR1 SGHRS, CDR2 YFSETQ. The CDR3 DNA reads TGCGCCAGCAGCTTGGAGGCAGGGAGGTACAATGAGCAGTTCTTC. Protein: CASSLEAGRYNEQFF.

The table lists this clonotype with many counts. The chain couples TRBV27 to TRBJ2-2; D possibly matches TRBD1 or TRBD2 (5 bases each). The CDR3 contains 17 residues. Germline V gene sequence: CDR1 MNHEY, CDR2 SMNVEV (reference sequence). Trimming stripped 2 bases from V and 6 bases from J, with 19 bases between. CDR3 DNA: TGTGCCAGCAGTTTACGTTTCCGGGACCTAGGGGCCGGGGAGCTGTTTTTT. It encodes CASSLRFRDLGAGELFF.

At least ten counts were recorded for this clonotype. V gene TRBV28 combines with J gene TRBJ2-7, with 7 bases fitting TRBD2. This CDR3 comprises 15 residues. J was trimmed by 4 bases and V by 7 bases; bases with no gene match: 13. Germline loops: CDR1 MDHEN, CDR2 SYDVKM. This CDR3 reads CASTLFSGGLYEQYF. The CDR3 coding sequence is TGTGCCAGCACCCTCTTTTCGGGAGGCCTTTACGAGCAGTACTTC.

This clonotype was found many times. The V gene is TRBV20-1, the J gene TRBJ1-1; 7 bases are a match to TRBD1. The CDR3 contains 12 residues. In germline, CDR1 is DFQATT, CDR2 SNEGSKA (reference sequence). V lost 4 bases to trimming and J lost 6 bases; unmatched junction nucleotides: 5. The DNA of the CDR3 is TGCAGTGCTAAAAACCAGGGGGCTGAAGCTTTCTTT. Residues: CSAKNQGAEAFF.

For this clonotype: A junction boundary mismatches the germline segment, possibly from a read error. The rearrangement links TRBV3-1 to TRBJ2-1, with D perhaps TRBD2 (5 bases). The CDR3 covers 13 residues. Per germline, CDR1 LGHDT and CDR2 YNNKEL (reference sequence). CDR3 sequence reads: CASSLASYNEQLF. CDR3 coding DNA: TGTGCCAGCAGTCTAGCTTCCTACAATGAGCAGTTATTC.

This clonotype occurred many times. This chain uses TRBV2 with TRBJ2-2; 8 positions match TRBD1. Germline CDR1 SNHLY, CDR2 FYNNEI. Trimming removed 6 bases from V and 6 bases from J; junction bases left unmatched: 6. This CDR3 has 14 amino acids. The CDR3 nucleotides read TGTGCCAGCAGGAGACAGGGGTTCGCCGGGGAGCTGTTTTTT. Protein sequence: CASRRQGFAGELFF.

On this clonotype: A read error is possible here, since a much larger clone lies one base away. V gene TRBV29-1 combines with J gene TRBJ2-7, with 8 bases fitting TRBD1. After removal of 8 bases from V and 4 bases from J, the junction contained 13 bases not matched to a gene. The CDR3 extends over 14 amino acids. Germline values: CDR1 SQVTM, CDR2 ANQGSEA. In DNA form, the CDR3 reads TGCAGCATTGTCCCGGGCAGGGGGCTTTACGAGCAGTACTTC. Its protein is CSIVPGRGLYEQYF.

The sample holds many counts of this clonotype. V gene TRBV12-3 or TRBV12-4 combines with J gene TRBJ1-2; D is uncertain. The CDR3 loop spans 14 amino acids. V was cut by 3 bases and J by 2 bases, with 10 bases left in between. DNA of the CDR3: TGTGCCAGCAGTTTGAAAGGGAACAACTATGGCTACACCTTC. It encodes CASSLKGNNYGYTF.

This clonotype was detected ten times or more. CDR3 sequence reads: CASSWGPYEQYF. In DNA form, the CDR3 reads TGTGCCAGCAGCTGGGGACCCTACGAGCAGTACTTC. The chain combines TRBV7-2 with TRBJ2-7; the D call may be TRBD1 or TRBD2 (5 bases each). CDR1 is SGHTA, CDR2 FQGNSA, per germline. V lost 4 bases and J lost 2, with 6 bases in between. The CDR3 runs 12 residues.

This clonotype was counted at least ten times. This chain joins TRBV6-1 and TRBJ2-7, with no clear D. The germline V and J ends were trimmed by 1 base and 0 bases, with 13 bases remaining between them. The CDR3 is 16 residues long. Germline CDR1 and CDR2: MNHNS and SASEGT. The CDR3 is CASSEEVATDSYEQYF. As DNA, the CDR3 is TGTGCCAGCAGTGAAGAAGTGGCTACCGACTCCTACGAGCAGTACTTC.

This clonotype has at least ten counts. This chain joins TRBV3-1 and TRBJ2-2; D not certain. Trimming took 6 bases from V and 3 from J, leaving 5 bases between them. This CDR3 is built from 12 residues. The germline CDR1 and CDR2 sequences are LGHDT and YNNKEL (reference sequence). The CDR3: CASRAHTGELFF. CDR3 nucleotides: TGTGCCAGCAGAGCGCACACCGGGGAGCTGTTTTTT.

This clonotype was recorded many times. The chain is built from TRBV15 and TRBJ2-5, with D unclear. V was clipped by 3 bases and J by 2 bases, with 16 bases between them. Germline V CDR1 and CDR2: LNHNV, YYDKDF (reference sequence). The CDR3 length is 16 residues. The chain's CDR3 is CATSSVNNLRQETQYF. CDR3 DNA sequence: TGTGCCACCAGCAGTGTCAACAACCTACGACAAGAGACCCAGTACTTC.

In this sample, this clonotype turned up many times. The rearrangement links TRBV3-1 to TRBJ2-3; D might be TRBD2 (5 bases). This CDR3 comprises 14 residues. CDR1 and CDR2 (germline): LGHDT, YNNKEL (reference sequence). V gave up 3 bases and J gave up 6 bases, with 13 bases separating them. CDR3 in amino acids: CASSHRRRPDTQYF. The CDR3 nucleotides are TGTGCCAGCAGCCATCGGAGGCGGCCGGATACGCAGTATTTT.

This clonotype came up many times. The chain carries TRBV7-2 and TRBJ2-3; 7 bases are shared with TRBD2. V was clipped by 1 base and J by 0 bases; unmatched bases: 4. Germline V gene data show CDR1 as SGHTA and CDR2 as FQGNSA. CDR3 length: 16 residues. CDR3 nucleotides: TGTGCCAGCAGCTTAGAGGGAGGGAGGAGCACAGATACGCAGTATTTT. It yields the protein CASSLEGGRSTDTQYF.

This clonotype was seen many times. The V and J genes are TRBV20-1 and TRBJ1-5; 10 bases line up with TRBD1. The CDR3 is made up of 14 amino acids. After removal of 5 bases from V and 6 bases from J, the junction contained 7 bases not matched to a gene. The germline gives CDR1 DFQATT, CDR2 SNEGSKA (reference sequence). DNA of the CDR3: TGCAGTGCTCCCCCGGACAGGGGGAGTCAGCCCCAGCATTTT. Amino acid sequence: CSAPPDRGSQPQHF.

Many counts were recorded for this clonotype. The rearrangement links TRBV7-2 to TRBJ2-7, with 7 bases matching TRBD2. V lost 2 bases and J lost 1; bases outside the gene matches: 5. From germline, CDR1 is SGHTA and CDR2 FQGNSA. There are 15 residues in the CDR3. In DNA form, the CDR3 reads TGTGCCAGCAGCTTATTAGCGGGCATGTCCTACGAGCAGTACTTC. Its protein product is CASSLLAGMSYEQYF.

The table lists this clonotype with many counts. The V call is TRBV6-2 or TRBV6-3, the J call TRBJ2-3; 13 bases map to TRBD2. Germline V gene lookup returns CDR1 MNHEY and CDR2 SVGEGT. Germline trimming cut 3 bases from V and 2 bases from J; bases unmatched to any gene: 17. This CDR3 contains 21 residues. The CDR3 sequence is CASSYGTTGTSGADTTDTQYF. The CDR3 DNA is TGTGCCAGCAGTTATGGGACTACCGGGACTAGCGGGGCGGACACCACAGATACGCAGTATTTT.

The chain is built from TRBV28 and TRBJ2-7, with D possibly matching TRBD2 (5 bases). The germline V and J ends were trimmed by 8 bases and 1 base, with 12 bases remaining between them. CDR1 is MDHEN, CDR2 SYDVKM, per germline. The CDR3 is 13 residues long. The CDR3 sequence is CASQEGSSYEQYF. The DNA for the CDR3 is TGTGCCAGCCAAGAGGGATCTTCCTACGAGCAGTACTTC.

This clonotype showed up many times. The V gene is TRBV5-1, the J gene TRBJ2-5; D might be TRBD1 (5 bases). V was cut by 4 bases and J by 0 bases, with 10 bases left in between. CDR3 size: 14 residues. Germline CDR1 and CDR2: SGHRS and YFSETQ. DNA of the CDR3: TGCGCCAGCAGCCGTGACAGTAACCAAGAGACCCAGTACTTC. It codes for CASSRDSNQETQYF.

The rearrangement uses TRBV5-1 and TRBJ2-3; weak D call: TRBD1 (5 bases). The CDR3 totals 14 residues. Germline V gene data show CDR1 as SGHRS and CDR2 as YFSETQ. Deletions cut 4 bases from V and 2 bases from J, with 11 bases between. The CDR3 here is CASSLRVNTDTQYF. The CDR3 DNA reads TGCGCCAGCAGCCTCAGGGTGAACACAGATACGCAGTATTTT.

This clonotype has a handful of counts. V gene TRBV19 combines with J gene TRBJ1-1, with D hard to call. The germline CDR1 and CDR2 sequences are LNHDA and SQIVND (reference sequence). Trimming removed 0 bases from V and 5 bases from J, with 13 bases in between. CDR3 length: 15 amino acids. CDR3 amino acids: CASSIENLPVTEAFF. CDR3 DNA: TGTGCCAGTAGTATAGAAAATCTCCCGGTAACTGAAGCTTTCTTT.

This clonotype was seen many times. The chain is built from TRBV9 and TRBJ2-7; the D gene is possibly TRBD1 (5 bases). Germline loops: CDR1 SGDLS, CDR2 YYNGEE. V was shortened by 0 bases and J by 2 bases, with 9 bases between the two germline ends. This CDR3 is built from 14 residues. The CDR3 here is CASSVDQGAYEQYF. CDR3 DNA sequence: TGTGCCAGCAGCGTAGATCAGGGTGCCTACGAGCAGTACTTC.